A selection of T cell receptor beta chains follows, all from one sample in a study of blood T cell repertoires in COVID-19. Method: immunoSEQ multiplex PCR; TCRdb's copy keeps in-frame clones and lacks some. The profile shows a few hundred thousand clones, roughly 87% of them singletons. Sequences were obtained from PBMCs or T cells enriched from blood (not recorded which). These receptor sequences come from a woman under 30 who had recovered from COVID-19. The CDR3 runs from the conserved cysteine through the conserved F or W. The order of the fields is D gene, clone size, V gene, J gene, CDR3 DNA, CDR3 protein. The D gene is left open where the match is weak. Size values are once, few and many counts, or a class for expanded clones, and some rows have none.

d_call: -
clone_size: -
v_call: TRBV9
j_call: TRBJ2-1
cdr3_nt: TGTGCCAGCAGCGTATCTGGACAGCCCCGATACAATGAGCAGTTCTTC
cdr3_aa: CASSVSGQPRYNEQFF

d_call: -
clone_size: -
v_call: TRBV28
j_call: TRBJ1-5
cdr3_nt: -
cdr3_aa: CASSTSVNSNQPQHF

d_call: TRBD1
clone_size: -
v_call: TRBV9
j_call: TRBJ1-2
cdr3_nt: TGTGCCAGCAGCCCCGGACAGGGGATTAACTATGGCTACACCTTC
cdr3_aa: CASSPGQGINYGYTF

d_call: TRBD1
clone_size: -
v_call: TRBV7-9
j_call: TRBJ2-7
cdr3_nt: TGTGCCAGCAGCTCGACAGGGGGCAAATCCTACGAGCAGTACTTC
cdr3_aa: CASSSTGGKSYEQYF

d_call: -
clone_size: once
v_call: TRBV30
j_call: TRBJ1-2
cdr3_nt: TGTGCCTGGCAAATGGGGGGATCCCTAATGTGGGGCTACACCTTC
cdr3_aa: CAWQMGGSLMWGYTF

d_call: TRBD2
clone_size: -
v_call: TRBV7-3
j_call: TRBJ2-2
cdr3_nt: TGTGCCAGCAGCATTAGCGGGGGAGACACCGGGGAGCTGTTTTTT
cdr3_aa: CASSISGGDTGELFF

d_call: -
clone_size: -
v_call: TRBV6-1
j_call: TRBJ1-1
cdr3_nt: TGTGCCAGCAGTGATAACAGGAACACTGAAGCTTTCTTT
cdr3_aa: CASSDNRNTEAFF

d_call: -
clone_size: -
v_call: TRBV5-1
j_call: TRBJ1-6
cdr3_nt: TGCGCCAGCAGCTTGCGGGGCTCCTATAATTCACCCCTCCACTTT
cdr3_aa: CASSLRGSYNSPLHF

d_call: TRBD1
clone_size: once
v_call: TRBV5-4
j_call: TRBJ2-7
cdr3_nt: TGTGCCAGCAGCTGGGGTCTGGGACAGGGGGGCGAGCAGTACTTC
cdr3_aa: CASSWGLGQGGEQYF

d_call: -
clone_size: -
v_call: TRBV4-1
j_call: TRBJ1-2
cdr3_nt: TGCGCCAGCAGCCAAGATGGAAACAGGGACTATGGCTACACCTTC
cdr3_aa: CASSQDGNRDYGYTF

d_call: TRBD2
clone_size: -
v_call: TRBV9
j_call: TRBJ2-2
cdr3_nt: TGTGCCAGCAGTGTCCCTACTAGCGGGGGAATTGTGGACACCGGGGAGCTGTTTTTT
cdr3_aa: CASSVPTSGGIVDTGELFF

d_call: -
clone_size: once
v_call: TRBV28
j_call: TRBJ1-1
cdr3_nt: TGTGCCAGCAGTTTGACCCGCGGGGGTGAAGCTTTCTTT
cdr3_aa: CASSLTRGGEAFF

d_call: -
clone_size: -
v_call: TRBV7-9
j_call: TRBJ2-3
cdr3_nt: TGTGCCAGCAGCTCAACGGGGGTCACAGATACGCAGTATTTT
cdr3_aa: CASSSTGVTDTQYF

d_call: -
clone_size: -
v_call: TRBV4-3
j_call: TRBJ1-3
cdr3_nt: TGCGCCAGCAGCCAAGAAGAGGGGACATCCCTTCTTCACTCTGGAAACACCATATATTTT
cdr3_aa: CASSQEEGTSLLHSGNTIYF

d_call: TRBD1
clone_size: -
v_call: TRBV7-2
j_call: TRBJ2-1
cdr3_nt: TGTGCCAGCAGCTTCGGACAGGGATCCTACAATGAGCAGTTCTTC
cdr3_aa: CASSFGQGSYNEQFF

d_call: -
clone_size: -
v_call: TRBV7-3
j_call: TRBJ1-6
cdr3_nt: TGTGCCAGCAGCTTACGTCGGGGTGATAATTCACCCCTCCACTTT
cdr3_aa: CASSLRRGDNSPLHF

d_call: TRBD1
clone_size: -
v_call: TRBV7-8
j_call: TRBJ1-4
cdr3_nt: TGTGCCAGCAGACAGGACAGGAACGAAAAACTGTTTTTT
cdr3_aa: CASRQDRNEKLFF

d_call: -
clone_size: -
v_call: TRBV7-9
j_call: TRBJ1-2
cdr3_nt: TGTGCCAGCAGCTTAGAACATACCTATGGCTACACCTTC
cdr3_aa: CASSLEHTYGYTF

d_call: -
clone_size: -
v_call: TRBV2
j_call: TRBJ1-1
cdr3_nt: TGTGCCAGCAGGTTACAGGGTACGTTCTCTGAAGCTTTCTTT
cdr3_aa: CASRLQGTFSEAFF

d_call: TRBD1
clone_size: -
v_call: TRBV4-1
j_call: TRBJ2-7
cdr3_nt: TGCGCCAGCAGCCAAGTTCCTGGACAGGGTGTAAGGTACGAGCAGTACTTC
cdr3_aa: CASSQVPGQGVRYEQYF

d_call: -
clone_size: few
v_call: TRBV18
j_call: TRBJ2-2
cdr3_nt: TGTGCCAGTCCCGACAGGGAGGCCACCGGGGAGCTGTTTTTT
cdr3_aa: CASPDREATGELFF

d_call: TRBD1
clone_size: -
v_call: TRBV11-3
j_call: TRBJ2-3
cdr3_nt: TGTGCCAGCAGCCCCGGACAGGCGACGGATACGCAGTATTTT
cdr3_aa: CASSPGQATDTQYF

d_call: TRBD1
clone_size: -
v_call: TRBV7-9
j_call: TRBJ1-2
cdr3_nt: TGTGCCAGCAGCTTAATGGGACAGGGGTCTTATGGCTACACCTTC
cdr3_aa: CASSLMGQGSYGYTF

d_call: -
clone_size: -
v_call: TRBV4-3
j_call: TRBJ1-3
cdr3_nt: TGCGCCAGCAGCCAAGCTAGCGAGGGCTCTGGAAACACCATATATTTT
cdr3_aa: CASSQASEGSGNTIYF

d_call: -
clone_size: -
v_call: TRBV6-1
j_call: TRBJ2-3
cdr3_nt: TGTGCCAGCAGTGATAGGTGGGGCGCAGATACGCAGTATTTT
cdr3_aa: CASSDRWGADTQYF

d_call: -
clone_size: few
v_call: TRBV6-2/TRBV6-3
j_call: TRBJ1-1
cdr3_nt: TGTGCCAGCAGTTACTCGCAGGGCCGCCCTGAAGCTTTCTTT
cdr3_aa: CASSYSQGRPEAFF

d_call: TRBD1
clone_size: -
v_call: TRBV6-5
j_call: TRBJ1-6
cdr3_nt: TGTGCCAGCAGTCCTACAGGGGCCAATTCACCCCTCCACTTT
cdr3_aa: CASSPTGANSPLHF

d_call: -
clone_size: -
v_call: TRBV19
j_call: TRBJ1-1
cdr3_nt: TGTGCCAGTCTGAGTCGCCGGGAGGAGAACACTGAAGCTTTCTTT
cdr3_aa: CASLSRREENTEAFF

d_call: -
clone_size: -
v_call: TRBV7-2
j_call: TRBJ2-5
cdr3_nt: TGTGCCAGCAGCTTAGTGAGTAGGACCCAGTACTTC
cdr3_aa: CASSLVSRTQYF

d_call: TRBD1
clone_size: -
v_call: TRBV3-1/TRBV3-2
j_call: TRBJ1-2
cdr3_nt: TGTGCCAGCAGTCACGGGACAGGGGCTAACTATGGCTACACCTTC
cdr3_aa: CASSHGTGANYGYTF

d_call: TRBD1
clone_size: -
v_call: TRBV3-1/TRBV3-2
j_call: TRBJ1-4
cdr3_nt: TGTGCCAGCAGCCTGGGGACAGGGGTTGGCCAGGAAAAACTGTTTTTT
cdr3_aa: CASSLGTGVGQEKLFF

d_call: -
clone_size: many
v_call: TRBV29-1
j_call: TRBJ1-3
cdr3_nt: TGCAGCGTAGCTCAGGGGATCTCTGGAAACACCATATATTTT
cdr3_aa: CSVAQGISGNTIYF

d_call: TRBD1
clone_size: -
v_call: TRBV24-1
j_call: TRBJ1-5
cdr3_nt: TGTGCCACCAGTGATTGGACAGGGGGCAGGACGAATCAGCCCCAGCATTTT
cdr3_aa: CATSDWTGGRTNQPQHF

d_call: -
clone_size: -
v_call: TRBV7-9
j_call: TRBJ1-2
cdr3_nt: TGTGCCAGCAGCTTATCCGGGGGGAGCTACACCTTC
cdr3_aa: CASSLSGGSYTF

d_call: -
clone_size: -
v_call: TRBV12-3/TRBV12-4
j_call: TRBJ1-2
cdr3_nt: TGTGCCAGCAGTTCCCGTGGTCGTGTCGGGTCCTTC
cdr3_aa: CASSSRGRVGSF

d_call: TRBD2
clone_size: -
v_call: TRBV18
j_call: TRBJ2-2
cdr3_nt: TGTGCCAGCCGACACCAGGCGGGAGTGTCGCCCGGGGAGCTGTTTTTT
cdr3_aa: CASRHQAGVSPGELFF

d_call: TRBD1
clone_size: -
v_call: TRBV5-1
j_call: TRBJ1-1
cdr3_nt: TGCGCCAGCAGCTTTGAAAACAGGGGTCCCCGCATGAACACTGAAGCTTTCTTT
cdr3_aa: CASSFENRGPRMNTEAFF

d_call: -
clone_size: -
v_call: TRBV10-3
j_call: TRBJ1-1
cdr3_nt: TGTGCCATCAAGGGGGGGGAAGGACAGAAGAACACTGAAGCTTTCTTT
cdr3_aa: CAIKGGEGQKNTEAFF

d_call: -
clone_size: -
v_call: TRBV28
j_call: TRBJ1-3
cdr3_nt: TGTGCCAGCAGTTTAACGATCGGGAGCTCTGGAAACACCATATATTTT
cdr3_aa: CASSLTIGSSGNTIYF

d_call: TRBD1
clone_size: -
v_call: TRBV25-1
j_call: TRBJ1-2
cdr3_nt: TGTGCCAGCAGTGGCGACTGGGACAGCTATGGCTACACCTTC
cdr3_aa: CASSGDWDSYGYTF

d_call: -
clone_size: -
v_call: TRBV27
j_call: TRBJ1-2
cdr3_nt: TGTGCCAGCAGTCAGAGTAGCAGGGGAGACTATGGCTACACCTTC
cdr3_aa: CASSQSSRGDYGYTF

d_call: TRBD1
clone_size: -
v_call: TRBV6-5
j_call: TRBJ1-3
cdr3_nt: TGTGCCAGCACCGTCGACAGGGCGGCTGGAAACACCATATATTTT
cdr3_aa: CASTVDRAAGNTIYF

d_call: TRBD1
clone_size: -
v_call: TRBV5-4
j_call: TRBJ2-7
cdr3_nt: TGTGCCAGCAGCTTGGGGGGACAGGGTGAGAGGTACTTC
cdr3_aa: CASSLGGQGERYF